Below, one T cell receptor beta chain is given with its context. The sample is drawn from a study of early T cells in non-severe SARS-CoV-2 infection. Study overall: The input, bulk RNA from unsorted whole blood, was sequenced, and chains were unpaired.

CDR3 size: 13 residues. Per germline, CDR1 SQVTM and CDR2 ANQGSEA. V was trimmed by 5 bases and J by 6 bases, leaving 16 bases between them. MiXCR, run by TCRdb on the 5' RACE reads, gives a single entry per CDR3 protein. The sample has roughly 38,000 distinct CDR3 sequences, approximately 6% seen once. This specimen consisted of whole blood, obtained at baseline. The clonotype comes from an adult who was a healthcare worker with PCR-confirmed SARS-CoV-2 infection or an uninfected control (not recorded which). This chain connects TRBV29-1 to TRBJ1-1; possibly TRBD1 for D (5 bases). This CDR3 is CSVTGASRAEAFF. CDR3 sequence (DNA): TGCAGCGTTACCGGGGCCTCCCGCGCTGAAGCTTTCTTT.